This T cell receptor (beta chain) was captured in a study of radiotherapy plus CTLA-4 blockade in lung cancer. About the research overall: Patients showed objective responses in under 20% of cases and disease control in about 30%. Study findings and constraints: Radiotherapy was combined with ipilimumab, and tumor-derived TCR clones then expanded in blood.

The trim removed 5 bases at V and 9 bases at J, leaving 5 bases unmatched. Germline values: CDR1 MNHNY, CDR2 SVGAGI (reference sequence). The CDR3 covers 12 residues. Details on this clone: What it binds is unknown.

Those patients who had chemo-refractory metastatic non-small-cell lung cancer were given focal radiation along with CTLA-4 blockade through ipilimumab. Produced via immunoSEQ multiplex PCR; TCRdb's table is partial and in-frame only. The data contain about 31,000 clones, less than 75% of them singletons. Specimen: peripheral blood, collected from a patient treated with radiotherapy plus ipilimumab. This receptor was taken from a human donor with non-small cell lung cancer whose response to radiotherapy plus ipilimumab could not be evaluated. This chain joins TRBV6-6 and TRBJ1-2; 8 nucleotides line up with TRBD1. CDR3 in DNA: TGTGCCAGCAGTCCCGGACAGGGACGCTACACCTTC. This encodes CASSPGQGRYTF.